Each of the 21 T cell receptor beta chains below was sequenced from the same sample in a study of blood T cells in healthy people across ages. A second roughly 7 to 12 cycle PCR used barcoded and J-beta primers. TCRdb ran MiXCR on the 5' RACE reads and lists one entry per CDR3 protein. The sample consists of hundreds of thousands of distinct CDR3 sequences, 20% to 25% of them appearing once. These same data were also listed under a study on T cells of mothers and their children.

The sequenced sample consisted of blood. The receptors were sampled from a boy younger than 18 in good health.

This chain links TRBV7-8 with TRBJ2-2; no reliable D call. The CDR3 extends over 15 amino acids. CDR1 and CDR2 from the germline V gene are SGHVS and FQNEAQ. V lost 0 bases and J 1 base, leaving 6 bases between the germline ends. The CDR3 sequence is CASSLAARNTGELFF. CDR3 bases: TGTGCCAGCAGCTTAGCCGCGAGGAACACCGGGGAGCTGTTTTTT.

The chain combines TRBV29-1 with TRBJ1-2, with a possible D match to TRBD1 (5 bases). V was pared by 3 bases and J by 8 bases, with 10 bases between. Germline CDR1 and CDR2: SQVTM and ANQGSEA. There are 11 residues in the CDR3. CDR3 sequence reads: CSVEKGEGYTF. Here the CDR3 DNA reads TGCAGCGTTGAGAAAGGGGAAGGCTACACCTTC.

The CDR3 DNA follows: TGCGCCAGCAGCCAAGATAGGGGGGACATTCCTGACACCGGGGAGCTGTTTTTT. It encodes CASSQDRGDIPDTGELFF. The V gene is TRBV4-3, the J gene TRBJ2-2; D may be TRBD1 or TRBD2 (6 bases each). V was shortened by 0 bases and J by 3 bases, with 17 bases between the two germline ends. CDR1 and CDR2 (germline): LGHNA, YSLEER. CDR3 length: 18 amino acids.

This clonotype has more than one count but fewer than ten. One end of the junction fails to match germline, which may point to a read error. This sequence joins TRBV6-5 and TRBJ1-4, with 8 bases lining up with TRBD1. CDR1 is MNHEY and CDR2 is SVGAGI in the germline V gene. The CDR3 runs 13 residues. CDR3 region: CASRTGDNEKLFF. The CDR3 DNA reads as TGTGCCAGCAGGACAGGGGATAATGAGAAACTGTTTTTT.

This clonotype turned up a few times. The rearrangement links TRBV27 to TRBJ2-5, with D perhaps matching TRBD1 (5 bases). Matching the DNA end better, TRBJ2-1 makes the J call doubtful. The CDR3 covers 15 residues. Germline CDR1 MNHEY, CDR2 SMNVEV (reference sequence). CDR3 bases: TGTGCCACCCTCGTAGGGGCGAAAGATATCTATGAGCAGTTCTTC. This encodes CATLVGAKDIYEQFF.

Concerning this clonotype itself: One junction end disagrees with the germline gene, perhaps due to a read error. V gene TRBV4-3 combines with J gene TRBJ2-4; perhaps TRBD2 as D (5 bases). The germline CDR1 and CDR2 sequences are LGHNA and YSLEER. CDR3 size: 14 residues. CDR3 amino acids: CARSQEGTENIQYF. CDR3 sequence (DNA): TGCGCCCGCAGCCAAGAGGGAACAGAGAACATTCAGTACTTC.

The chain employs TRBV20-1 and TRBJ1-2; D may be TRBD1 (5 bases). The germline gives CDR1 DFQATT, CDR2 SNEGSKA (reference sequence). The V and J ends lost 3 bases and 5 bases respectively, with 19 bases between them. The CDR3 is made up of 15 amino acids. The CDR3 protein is CSARVGPGRIYGYTF. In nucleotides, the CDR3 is TGCAGTGCTAGGGTAGGCCCAGGGAGGATATATGGCTACACCTTC.

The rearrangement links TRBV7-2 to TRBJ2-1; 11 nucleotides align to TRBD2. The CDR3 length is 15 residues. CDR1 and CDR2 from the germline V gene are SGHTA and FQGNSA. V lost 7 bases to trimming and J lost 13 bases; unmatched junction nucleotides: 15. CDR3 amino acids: CASTPGLAARNRQFF. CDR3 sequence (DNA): TGTGCCAGCACCCCGGGACTAGCGGCTCGGAATAGACAGTTCTTC.

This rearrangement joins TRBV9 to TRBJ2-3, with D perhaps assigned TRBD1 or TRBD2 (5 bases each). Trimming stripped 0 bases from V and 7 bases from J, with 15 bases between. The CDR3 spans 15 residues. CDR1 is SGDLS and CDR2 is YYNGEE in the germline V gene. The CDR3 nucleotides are TGTGCCAGCAGCGTAGAGGGGACCACCATTCATACGCAGTATTTT. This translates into CASSVEGTTIHTQYF.

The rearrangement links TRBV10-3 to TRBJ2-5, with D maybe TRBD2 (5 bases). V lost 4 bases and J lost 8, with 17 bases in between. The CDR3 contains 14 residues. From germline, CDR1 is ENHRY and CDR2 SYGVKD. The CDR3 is CAISVVNGSITQYF. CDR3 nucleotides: TGTGCCATCAGTGTGGTAAATGGGAGTATTACCCAGTACTTC.

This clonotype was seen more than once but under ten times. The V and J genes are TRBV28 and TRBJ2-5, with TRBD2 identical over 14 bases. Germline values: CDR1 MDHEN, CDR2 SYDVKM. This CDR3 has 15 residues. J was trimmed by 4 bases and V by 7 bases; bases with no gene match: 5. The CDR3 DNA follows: TGTGCCAGCACCCCGGGACTAGCGGGAGCAGAGACCCAGTACTTC. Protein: CASTPGLAGAETQYF. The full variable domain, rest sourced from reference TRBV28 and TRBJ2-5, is DVKVTQSSRYLVKRTGEKVFLECVQDMDHENMFWYRQDPGLGLRLIYFSYDVKMKEKGDIPEGYSVSREKKERFSLILESASTNQTSMYLCASTPGLAGAETQYFGPGTRLLVL.

In DNA, the CDR3 is TGTGCCAGCATAGCGGGACAAGAGACCCAGTACTTC. Translated, it gives CASIAGQETQYF. The chain carries TRBV2 and TRBJ2-5, with 8 positions matching TRBD2. Looked up from germline, CDR1 is SNHLY and CDR2 is FYNNEI. The V gene end was trimmed by 7 bases and the J gene end by 2 bases; junction bases not matched to a gene: 0. This CDR3 spans 12 amino acids.

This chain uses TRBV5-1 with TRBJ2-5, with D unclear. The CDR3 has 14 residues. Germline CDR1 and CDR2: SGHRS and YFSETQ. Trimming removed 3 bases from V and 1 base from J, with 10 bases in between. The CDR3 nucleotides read TGCGCCAGCAGCTCCCCCGACGGCCAAGAGACCCAGTACTTC. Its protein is CASSSPDGQETQYF.

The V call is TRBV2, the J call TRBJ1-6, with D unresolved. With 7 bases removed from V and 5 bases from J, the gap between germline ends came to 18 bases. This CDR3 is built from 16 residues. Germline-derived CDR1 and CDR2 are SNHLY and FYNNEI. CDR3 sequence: CASIFRPAGDNSPLHF. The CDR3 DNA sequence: TGTGCCAGCATTTTTCGTCCGGCAGGAGATAATTCACCCCTCCACTTT.

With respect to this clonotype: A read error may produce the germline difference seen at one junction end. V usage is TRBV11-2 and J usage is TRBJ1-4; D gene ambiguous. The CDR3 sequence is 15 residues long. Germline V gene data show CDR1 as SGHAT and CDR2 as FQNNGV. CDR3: CASSLGPGRNEKLLF. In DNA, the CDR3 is TGTGCCAGCAGCTTAGGCCCAGGCCGTAATGAAAAACTGCTTTTT.

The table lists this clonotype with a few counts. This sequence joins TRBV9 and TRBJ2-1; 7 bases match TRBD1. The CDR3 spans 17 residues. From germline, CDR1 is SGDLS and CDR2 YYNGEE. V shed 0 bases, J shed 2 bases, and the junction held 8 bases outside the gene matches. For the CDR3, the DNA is TGTGCCAGCAGCGTAGTCGGACAGGTTATGACCTACAATGAGCAGTTCTTC. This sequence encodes CASSVVGQVMTYNEQFF.

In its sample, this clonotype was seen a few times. In nucleotides, the CDR3 is TGTGCCAGCAGCTCGTGGGACGACGGAGATACGCAGTATTTT. Encoded protein: CASSSWDDGDTQYF. The rearrangement uses TRBV5-5 and TRBJ2-3; TRBD1 or TRBD2 may be the D gene (5 bases each). Germline CDR1 reads SGHKS; CDR2 reads YYEKEE (reference sequence). Trimming took 3 bases from V and 5 from J, leaving 13 bases between them. CDR3 size: 14 residues.

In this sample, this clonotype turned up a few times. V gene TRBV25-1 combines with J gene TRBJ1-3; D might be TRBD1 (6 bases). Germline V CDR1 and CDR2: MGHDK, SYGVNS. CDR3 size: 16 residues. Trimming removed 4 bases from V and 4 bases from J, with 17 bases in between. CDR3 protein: CASSGSGRGRGNTIYF. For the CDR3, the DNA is TGTGCCAGCAGTGGTAGCGGCAGGGGTAGGGGAAACACCATATATTTT.

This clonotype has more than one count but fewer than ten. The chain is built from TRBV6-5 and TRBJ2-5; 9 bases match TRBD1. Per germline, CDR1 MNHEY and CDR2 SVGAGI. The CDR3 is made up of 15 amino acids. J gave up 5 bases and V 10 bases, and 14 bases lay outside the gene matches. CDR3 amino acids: CATRPPGQGEETQYF. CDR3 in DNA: TGTGCCACGAGACCCCCGGGACAGGGAGAGGAGACCCAGTACTTC.

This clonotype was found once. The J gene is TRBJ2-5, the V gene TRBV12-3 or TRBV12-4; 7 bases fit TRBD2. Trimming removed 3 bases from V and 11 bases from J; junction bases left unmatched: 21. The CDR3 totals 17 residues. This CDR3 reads CASSFEYRDSLGREQYF. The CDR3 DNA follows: TGTGCCAGCAGTTTCGAGTATCGGGACTCACTCGGGCGGGAGCAGTACTTC.

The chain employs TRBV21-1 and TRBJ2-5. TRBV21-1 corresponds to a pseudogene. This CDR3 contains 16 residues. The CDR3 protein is CASSKFGRISQETQYF. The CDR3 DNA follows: TGTGCCAGCAGCAAATTTGGAAGGATAAGCCAAGAGACCCAGTACTTC.